The 27 T cell receptor beta chains below were found in one sample sequenced in a study of shared clonotypes between healthy human individuals (dated by TCRdb to 2018 to 2020). Library construction relied on the immunoSEQ multiplex PCR assay. The immuneACCESS repertoire file appears here via TCRdb, limited to in-frame rearrangements. These files lack a portion of the clones; in checked studies, under half of the deficit traces to unresolved V genes, and the cause of the others is not known. This sample has 1.5 million to 1.9 million clones in its table, and around 98% of those were observed once. The ten largest clones capture roughly 0.4% of the sample. Sequenced: naive CD4+ T cells sorted from blood. The cell subset or site label corresponds to: CD45RA+ positively selected. These receptors came from a man aged 25 to 40 in good health.

This chain joins TRBV2 and TRBJ2-7, with D unclear. Per germline, CDR1 SNHLY and CDR2 FYNNEI. CDR3 size: 11 residues. The V end lost 5 bases, the J end lost 3 bases, and 5 bases lay between the germline ends. CDR3: CASSTYYEQYF. DNA of the CDR3: TGTGCCAGCAGTACGTACTACGAGCAGTACTTC.

This rearrangement joins TRBV14 to TRBJ2-7, with D hard to call. V was trimmed by 4 bases and J by 3 bases, leaving 16 bases between them. CDR1 and CDR2 from the germline V gene are SGHDN and FVKESK. CDR3 length equals 15 residues. Here the CDR3 DNA reads TGTGCCAGCAGCCCTAGTCGGAATCGAGGCTACGAGCAGTACTTC. Its translation: CASSPSRNRGYEQYF.

CDR3 in amino acids: CASADRVGIRYEQYF. Written as DNA, the CDR3 is TGTGCCAGCGCCGACCGCGTGGGTATTCGGTACGAGCAGTACTTC. This chain links TRBV27 with TRBJ2-7; D not resolved. This CDR3 is 15 amino acids long. V dropped 8 bases and J dropped 4 bases, with 21 bases sitting between them. Germline assignment: CDR1 MNHEY and CDR2 SMNVEV (reference sequence).

This clone was observed a single time. This chain links TRBV19 with TRBJ2-7; D call uncertain. The CDR3 contains 13 residues. Deletions cut 5 bases from V and 3 bases from J, with 11 bases between. Germline V gene sequence: CDR1 LNHDA, CDR2 SQIVND (reference sequence). CDR3 loop: CASSLVSGYEQYF. Written as DNA, the CDR3 is TGTGCCAGTAGTCTTGTTTCCGGCTACGAGCAGTACTTC.

CDR3 residues: CASSYEAEETQYF. The CDR3 DNA reads TGTGCCAGCAGTTACGAAGCCGAAGAGACCCAGTACTTC. The chain has TRBV6-5 and TRBJ2-5; D gene ambiguous. The CDR3 extends over 13 amino acids. Germline V CDR1 and CDR2: MNHEY, SVGAGI. Trimming cost V 2 bases and J 3 bases, with 7 bases left between them.

The V and J genes are TRBV6-1 and TRBJ1-5; D is unresolved. V dropped 4 bases and J dropped 7 bases, with 14 bases sitting between them. Germline V CDR1 and CDR2: MNHNS, SASEGT. The CDR3 totals 14 residues. CDR3 coding DNA: TGTGCCAGCAGTGCCAGTTTCAGACCCCAGCCCCAGCATTTT. Protein sequence: CASSASFRPQPQHF.

The chain employs TRBV2 and TRBJ1-5, with 7 bases that match TRBD1. The CDR3 loop spans 14 amino acids. Germline loops: CDR1 SNHLY, CDR2 FYNNEI. J was trimmed by 3 bases and V by 4 bases; bases with no gene match: 3. CDR3 bases: TGTGCCAGCAGTGGACAGGGATTCAATCAGCCCCAGCATTTT. Protein product: CASSGQGFNQPQHF.

This sequence joins TRBV7-8 and TRBJ2-7; no firm D call. The CDR3 is 16 amino acids. V dropped 1 base and J dropped 0 bases, with 13 bases sitting between them. Germline V CDR1 and CDR2: SGHVS, FQNEAQ. As DNA, the CDR3 is TGTGCCAGCAGCTTAGGTTCCGGTTTAAGCTCCTACGAGCAGTACTTC. It codes for CASSLGSGLSSYEQYF. Drawing the rest from reference TRBV7-8 and TRBJ2-7, the complete variable domain is GAGVSQSPRYKVAKRGQDVALRCDPISGHVSLFWYQQALGQGPEFLTYFQNEAQLDKSGLPSDRFFAERPEGSVSTLKIQRTQQEDSAVYLCASSLGSGLSSYEQYFGPGTRLTVT.

A single count supports this clone. CDR3 DNA sequence: TGTGCCAGCAGTGAAGCGCTTACGGGACCTAATGAAAAACTGTTTTTT. Its translation is CASSEALTGPNEKLFF. J is TRBJ1-4 and V is TRBV2; perhaps TRBD1 as D (5 bases). With 0 bases removed from V and 3 bases from J, the gap between germline ends came to 11 bases. CDR3 length equals 16 residues. CDR1 and CDR2 (germline): SNHLY, FYNNEI.

The chain combines TRBV5-6 with TRBJ2-1, with no clear D. The germline V gene encodes CDR1 SGHDT and CDR2 YYEEEE. This CDR3 has 13 residues. Trimming stripped 2 bases from V and 10 bases from J, with 13 bases between. Here the CDR3 DNA reads TGTGCCAGCAGCTTATCCGGGTTGAGGGAGCAGTTCTTC. Protein: CASSLSGLREQFF.

This clone appeared a single time. The chain combines TRBV9 with TRBJ2-7; D is possibly TRBD1 or TRBD2 (5 bases each). Germline V gene sequence: CDR1 SGDLS, CDR2 YYNGEE. This CDR3 region has 16 residues. V was trimmed by 0 bases and J by 1 base, leaving 14 bases between them. The DNA of the CDR3 is TGTGCCAGCAGCGTAGGATCGGGAAGGACATCCTACGAGCAGTACTTC. This codes for CASSVGSGRTSYEQYF.

V gene TRBV28 combines with J gene TRBJ2-7; TRBD1 matches 8 bases. This CDR3 has 15 residues. In germline, CDR1 is MDHEN, CDR2 SYDVKM. The J segment lost 3 bases and the V segment lost 6 bases, leaving 10 bases of the junction unmatched. The CDR3 sequence is CASRALGTGDYEQYF. The CDR3 bases are TGTGCCAGCAGAGCCCTCGGGACAGGCGACTACGAGCAGTACTTC.

This clone was picked up one time. This chain joins TRBV5-6 and TRBJ1-4; tentatively, D is TRBD1 (5 bases). CDR1 SGHDT and CDR2 YYEEEE come from the germline V gene. The CDR3 consists of 17 residues. Deletions cut 0 bases from V and 2 bases from J, with 14 bases between. The CDR3 DNA reads as TGTGCCAGCAGCTTGGAGGTGGGGACGTGGACTAATGAAAAACTGTTTTTT. It translates to CASSLEVGTWTNEKLFF.

This clone was seen once. The chain couples TRBV28 to TRBJ2-5; D unclear. The CDR3 spans 13 residues. Germline V gene sequence: CDR1 MDHEN, CDR2 SYDVKM. With 5 bases removed from V and 5 bases from J, the gap between germline ends came to 12 bases. The CDR3 is CASSSSRLETQYF. CDR3 nucleotide sequence: TGTGCCAGCAGTAGCTCCCGGCTGGAGACCCAGTACTTC.

The rearrangement uses TRBV10-2 and TRBJ2-2; tentative D call: TRBD2 (6 bases). The V gene lost 3 bases and the J gene lost 7 bases, with 21 bases spanning the gap. The germline V gene has CDR1 WSHSY and CDR2 SAAADI. The CDR3 has 17 residues. The CDR3 region is CASSDISPGVGGGELFF. CDR3 DNA sequence: TGCGCCAGCAGTGATATCTCGCCTGGGGTCGGGGGCGGGGAGCTGTTTTTT.

Regarding this clone: At the DNA level, this CDR3 is encoded by other sequences in the same sample as well. The gene calls are TRBV5-1 and TRBJ2-7; 9 nucleotides match TRBD1. The CDR3 totals 14 residues. Trimming took 1 base from V and 3 from J; bases not matched to a gene: 2. Germline CDR1 reads SGHRS; CDR2 reads YFSETQ. CDR3 DNA sequence: TGCGCCAGCAGCTTGTTGGGACAGGGCTACGAGCAGTACTTC. It translates to CASSLLGQGYEQYF.

In its sample, this clone was seen once. The chain has TRBV27 and TRBJ1-2; D is uncertain. Germline values: CDR1 MNHEY, CDR2 SMNVEV (reference sequence). The CDR3 is 9 amino acids. CDR3 in amino acids: CAAGYGYTF. Written as DNA, the CDR3 is TGTGCTGCGGGCTATGGCTACACCTTC.

The J gene is TRBJ2-5, the V gene TRBV4-3; D remains ambiguous. CDR1 and CDR2 from the germline V gene are LGHNA and YSLEER. This CDR3 contains 15 residues. V was trimmed by 0 bases and J by 1 base, leaving 9 bases between them. CDR3 amino acids: CASSQDRRVQETQYF. The DNA of the CDR3 is TGCGCCAGCAGCCAAGATCGACGGGTCCAAGAGACCCAGTACTTC.

On this clone itself: Within the sample, other DNA sequences also encode this same CDR3. This sequence joins TRBV4-1 and TRBJ1-2; 10 bases align to TRBD1. Losses at the gene ends were 4 bases for V and 2 bases for J; bases not matched to a gene: 1. The CDR3 totals 14 residues. CDR1 and CDR2 (germline): MGHRA, YSYEKL. CDR3 amino acids: CASSPTGGNYGYTF. The CDR3, as DNA: TGCGCCAGCAGCCCGACAGGGGGCAACTATGGCTACACCTTC.

This CDR3 is CASSSGPRLAHYEQYF. Here the CDR3 DNA reads TGCGCCAGCAGCTCGGGACCCAGGTTGGCCCACTACGAGCAGTACTTC. The chain links TRBV5-1 to TRBJ2-7; tentatively, D is TRBD1 or TRBD2 (5 bases each). Trimming shortened V by 3 bases and J by 3 bases, and 19 bases separated the two germline ends. Germline V gene lookup returns CDR1 SGHRS and CDR2 YFSETQ. This CDR3 spans 16 amino acids. The full variable domain, completed using reference TRBV5-1 and TRBJ2-7, is KAGVTQTPRYLIKTRGQQVTLSCSPISGHRSVSWYQQTPGQGLQFLFEYFSETQRNKGNFPGRFSGRQFSNSRSEMNVSTLELGDSALYLCASSSGPRLAHYEQYFGPGTRLTVT.

The chain employs TRBV12-5 and TRBJ2-1; 7 positions agree with TRBD2. The germline gives CDR1 LGHNT, CDR2 FRNRAP. V trimming: 1 base; J trimming: 2 bases; junction bases outside the gene matches: 5. The CDR3 totals 16 residues. This chain's CDR3 is CASGLGPGLPYNEQFF. The CDR3 DNA reads as TGTGCTAGTGGTTTGGGCCCGGGACTACCCTACAATGAGCAGTTCTTC.

V gene TRBV18 combines with J gene TRBJ2-7; 8 bases line up with TRBD1. V lost 6 bases to trimming and J lost 3 bases; unmatched junction nucleotides: 10. The CDR3 sequence is 15 residues long. Germline V lookup: CDR1 KGHSH, CDR2 LQKENI. CDR3 coding DNA: TGTGCCAGCTCGCCCAACCGGGACAGGAACTACGAGCAGTACTTC. Residues: CASSPNRDRNYEQYF.

V and J are TRBV13 and TRBJ2-7; 9 nucleotides match TRBD1. This CDR3 is built from 15 residues. The V segment lost 5 bases and the J segment 7 bases; nucleotides outside the gene matches: 12. Per the germline V gene, CDR1 is PRHDT and CDR2 is FYEKMQ (reference sequence). Here the CDR3 DNA reads TGTGCCAGCAGCGACAGACAGGGGGTACCGGATGAGCAGTACTTC. Translated: CASSDRQGVPDEQYF. Filled out from reference TRBV13 and TRBJ2-7, the complete variable domain reads AAGVIQSPRHLIKEKRETATLKCYPIPRHDTVYWYQQGPGQDPQFLISFYEKMQSDKGSIPDRFSAQQFSDYHSELNMSSLELGDSALYFCASSDRQGVPDEQYFGPGTRLTVT.

This clone was recorded once. The chain carries TRBV13 and TRBJ1-1, with a possible D match to TRBD1 (6 bases). This CDR3 is 19 amino acids long. The V gene's germline CDR1 is PRHDT and CDR2 FYEKMQ (reference sequence). V shed 3 bases and J shed 2 bases, with 25 bases lying between them. Here the CDR3 reads CASSFRDIETAGGNTEAFF. For the CDR3, the DNA is TGTGCCAGCAGCTTCCGGGACATCGAAACGGCCGGGGGAAACACTGAAGCTTTCTTT.

V and J are TRBV11-2 and TRBJ2-1, with D hard to call. Germline values: CDR1 SGHAT, CDR2 FQNNGV. The CDR3 has 13 amino acids. V lost 4 bases to trimming and J lost 7 bases, with 11 bases between them. The CDR3, as DNA: TGTGCCAGCAGCTACATATTGGTAAATGAGCAGTTCTTC. It translates to CASSYILVNEQFF.

The CDR3 region has the DNA TGTGCCAGCAGTTTCCTAGAACCGGCAGGCAATGAGCAGTTCTTC. This gives the protein CASSFLEPAGNEQFF. The chain is built from TRBV28 and TRBJ2-1; D is undetermined. CDR3 length equals 15 residues. The germline V gene encodes CDR1 MDHEN and CDR2 SYDVKM. The V and J ends lost 3 bases and 6 bases respectively, with 15 bases between them.

The chain joins TRBV10-3 to TRBJ2-1, with 11 bases lining up with TRBD2. The V gene end was trimmed by 2 bases and the J gene end by 7 bases; junction bases not matched to a gene: 1. This CDR3 spans 14 amino acids. CDR1 is ENHRY, CDR2 SYGVKD, per germline. The CDR3 loop is CAISETSGRNEQFF. The DNA for the CDR3 is TGTGCCATCAGTGAGACTAGCGGGAGAAATGAGCAGTTCTTC.